This T cell receptor (beta chain) was observed in a study of circulating and synovial CD4+ cells in juvenile arthritis. V gave up 4 bases and J gave up 3 bases; unmatched junction bases: 7. The CDR3 runs to 17 residues. Germline values: CDR1 SGHRS, CDR2 YFSETQ. Here immunoSEQ multiplex PCR was the method, and the copy in TCRdb shows in-frame clones only, minus some. There are about 3,600 clones in the sample; roughly 81% occur only once, and approximately 3.4% lies in the top ten. The V gene is TRBV5-1, the J gene TRBJ2-3; 14 positions match TRBD2. Sequenced material: CD4+ T cells from synovial fluid. The origin of this receptor is a human donor with juvenile idiopathic arthritis. The CDR3 here is CASSTGTSGSRTDTQYF. The CDR3 nucleotides are TGCGCCAGCAGCACCGGGACTAGCGGGAGTCGTACAGATACGCAGTATTTT.